Reported below is one T cell receptor (beta chain). Its antigen is unidentified. Each CDR3 protein gets one entry after TCRdb re-called the 5' RACE reads with MiXCR. This table holds under 40,000 distinct CDR3 sequences, almost 6% found once. This CDR3 is built from 15 residues. From germline, CDR1 is SGHAT and CDR2 FQDESV (reference sequence). V lost 1 base to trimming and J lost 9 bases, with 16 bases between them. These data are taken from a study of early T cells in non-severe SARS-CoV-2 infection. General study results and limits: Using VDJdb, the matching emphasized anti-spike CD8 responses while missing private and CD4 specificities.

The clonotype comes from an adult who was a healthcare worker with PCR-confirmed SARS-CoV-2 infection or an uninfected control (not recorded which). Sequencing was carried out using whole blood. This chain links TRBV11-1 with TRBJ2-1; D is possibly TRBD1 (6 bases). CDR3: CASSLVRTESGEQFF. The DNA of the CDR3 is TGTGCCAGCAGCTTAGTCCGGACAGAATCTGGTGAGCAGTTCTTC.